What follows are 8 T cell receptor beta chains derived from one specimen sequenced in a study of CD8 T cells in Susac syndrome. Random hexamers were used to reverse transcribe about 0.5 to 1 ug of RNA. MiXCR, applied by TCRdb to the immunoSEQ multiplex PCR reads, yields one record per CDR3 protein. Of 90,000 or so distinct CDR3 sequences listed, 80% to 95% are singletons. Sample: CD8+ T cells from PBMCs. The receptor source for this set is a human donor in good health.

The V call is TRBV14, the J call TRBJ2-7; 11 positions agree with TRBD1. The V gene end was trimmed by 0 bases and the J gene end by 6 bases; junction bases not matched to a gene: 7. The germline V gene has CDR1 SGHDN and CDR2 FVKESK. The CDR3 length is 16 residues. CDR3 amino acids: CASSQDKDRGQVEQYF. The DNA of the CDR3 is TGTGCCAGCAGCCAAGATAAGGACAGGGGGCAGGTCGAGCAGTACTTC.

This chain connects TRBV5-1 to TRBJ1-2, with D possibly TRBD1 on 5 matching bases. The germline V gene encodes CDR1 SGHRS and CDR2 YFSETQ. V gave up 0 bases and J gave up 4 bases, with 13 bases separating them. This CDR3 is 15 amino acids long. The chain's CDR3 is CASSLVEFRGYGYTF. The CDR3 DNA is TGCGCCAGCAGCTTGGTTGAATTTAGGGGCTATGGCTACACCTTC.

The rearrangement joins TRBV7-6 to TRBJ2-7, with TRBD1 matching over 8 bases. J gave up 2 bases and V 5 bases, and 8 bases lay outside the gene matches. Germline V CDR1 and CDR2: SGHVS, FNYEAQ. This CDR3 comprises 15 residues. CDR3 sequence reads: CASSPDRDLAYEQYF. CDR3 in DNA: TGTGCCAGCAGCCCGGACAGGGACCTAGCCTACGAGCAGTACTTC.

The chain recombines TRBV7-3 with TRBJ2-1; D unclear. V was clipped by 4 bases and J by 0 bases, with 10 bases between them. CDR3 length equals 15 residues. The germline V gene has CDR1 SGHTA and CDR2 FQGTGA. In DNA, the CDR3 is TGTGCCAGCAGCTCCTCGTTTAGCTCCTACAATGAGCAGTTCTTC. Amino acid sequence: CASSSSFSSYNEQFF. Full variable domain (rest looked up from reference TRBV7-3 and TRBJ2-1): GAGVSQTPSNKVTEKGKYVELRCDPISGHTALYWYRQSLGQGPEFLIYFQGTGAADDSGLPNDRFFAVRPEGSVSTLKIQRTERGDSAVYLCASSSSFSSYNEQFFGPGTRLTVL.

The rearrangement joins TRBV2 to TRBJ1-2; 8 bases fit TRBD1. CDR3 length: 14 residues. Germline CDR1 is SNHLY and CDR2 is FYNNEI. V was clipped by 3 bases and J by 7 bases; unmatched bases: 7. The CDR3 here is CASSDGSGGIGYTF. CDR3 DNA sequence: TGTGCCAGCAGTGACGGGTCAGGGGGCATTGGCTACACCTTC.

The V and J genes are TRBV5-4 and TRBJ2-1; possibly TRBD1 for D (6 bases). The CDR3 consists of 15 residues. The V and J ends lost 4 bases and 0 bases respectively, with 11 bases between them. Germline CDR1 SGHNT, CDR2 YYREEE (reference sequence). This chain's CDR3 is CASSQDRSSYNEQFF. Here the CDR3 DNA reads TGTGCCAGCAGCCAGGACAGAAGCTCCTACAATGAGCAGTTCTTC.

The CDR3 DNA is TGTGCCAGCAGCTTAACCGGGGGACCGGATACGCAGTATTTT. Translation gives CASSLTGGPDTQYF. This chain joins TRBV7-3 and TRBJ2-3, with D tentatively TRBD2 (6 bases). This CDR3 region has 14 residues. The V gene lost 0 bases and the J gene lost 6 bases, with 10 bases spanning the gap. CDR1 SGHTA and CDR2 FQGTGA come from the germline V gene. The complete variable domain, with remaining parts taken from reference TRBV7-3 and TRBJ2-3, reads GAGVSQTPSNKVTEKGKYVELRCDPISGHTALYWYRQSLGQGPEFLIYFQGTGAADDSGLPNDRFFAVRPEGSVSTLKIQRTERGDSAVYLCASSLTGGPDTQYFGPGTRLTVL.

The chain has TRBV12-3 or TRBV12-4 and TRBJ2-7, with D hard to call. The CDR3 length is 12 residues. The ends were cut back, 2 bases at V and 6 bases at J, with 8 bases in the middle. The CDR3: CASSLRPLEQYF. The CDR3 nucleotides are TGTGCCAGCAGTTTAAGGCCCCTCGAGCAGTACTTC.